A single sample is the source of the 10 T cell receptor beta chains below, sequenced in a study of blood T cell repertoires in COVID-19. Produced via immunoSEQ multiplex PCR; TCRdb's table is partial and in-frame only. The sample includes 90,000 to 130,000 clones, over 75% of them seen just once. The specimen sequenced was peripheral blood. Receptors originate from a woman older than 75 with active or convalescent COVID-19.

The V and J genes are TRBV3-1 (or the pseudogene TRBV3-2) and TRBJ1-1; no clear D gene. CDR1 and CDR2 from the germline V gene are LGHDT and YNNKEL (reference sequence). The CDR3 loop spans 13 amino acids. Trimming took 1 base from V and 1 from J, leaving 4 bases between them. The CDR3 protein is CASSQGRNTEAFF. As DNA, the CDR3 is TGTGCCAGCAGCCAAGGCAGGAACACTGAAGCTTTCTTT.

This rearrangement joins TRBV2 to TRBJ2-1; maybe TRBD1 (5 bases). This CDR3 is 15 amino acids long. The germline V gene has CDR1 SNHLY and CDR2 FYNNEI. Deletions cut 3 bases from V and 2 bases from J, with 11 bases between. The CDR3 sequence: CASSEEQGAYNEQFF. In DNA, the CDR3 is TGTGCCAGCAGTGAGGAGCAGGGTGCCTACAATGAGCAGTTCTTC.

This clone was detected a few times. This chain uses TRBV2 with TRBJ1-2; TRBD1 agrees at 7 bases. From germline, CDR1 is SNHLY and CDR2 FYNNEI. The CDR3 totals 12 residues. The V gene end was trimmed by 9 bases and the J gene end by 2 bases; junction bases not matched to a gene: 3. CDR3 nucleotide sequence: TGTGCCAGACAGGGGAAAAACTATGGCTACACCTTC. Translation: CARQGKNYGYTF.

A single count supports this clone. The J gene is TRBJ1-2, the V gene TRBV5-5, with a possible D match to TRBD1 (5 bases). The CDR3 sequence is 14 residues long. Germline CDR1 and CDR2: SGHKS and YYEKEE (reference sequence). Trimming took off 6 bases at V and 6 bases at J, with 18 bases between the two ends. The CDR3 protein is CASTTGEGSHGYTF. The CDR3 DNA follows: TGTGCCAGCACCACTGGGGAGGGGTCGCATGGCTACACCTTC.

The CDR3 DNA follows: TGCAGCGTTGCCGGGACTCCGAATGAAAAACTGTTTTTT. This gives the protein CSVAGTPNEKLFF. The chain employs TRBV29-1 and TRBJ1-4; tentatively, D is TRBD1 (5 bases). The CDR3 has 13 amino acids. The germline V gene has CDR1 SQVTM and CDR2 ANQGSEA. V dropped 4 bases and J dropped 5 bases, with 11 bases sitting between them.

The chain couples TRBV30 to TRBJ1-2, with D possibly matching TRBD1 (6 bases). Germline CDR1 is GTSNPN and CDR2 is SVGIG (reference sequence). The CDR3 is 14 residues long. The V gene lost 0 bases and the J gene lost 0 bases, with 8 bases spanning the gap. This CDR3 reads CAWSVHRANYGYTF. In nucleotides, the CDR3 is TGTGCCTGGAGTGTACACAGGGCTAACTATGGCTACACCTTC.

The V call is TRBV2, the J call TRBJ1-1; 8 bases are a match to TRBD1. Germline-derived CDR1 and CDR2 are SNHLY and FYNNEI. V gave up 5 bases and J gave up 3 bases; unmatched junction bases: 5. The CDR3 runs 14 residues. DNA of the CDR3: TGTGCCAGCAGTAATCAGGGGGCCCACACTGAAGCTTTCTTT. Translation gives CASSNQGAHTEAFF.

This sequence joins TRBV3-1 (or the pseudogene TRBV3-2) and TRBJ2-5, with 11 bases lining up with TRBD2. Germline V gives CDR1 LGHDT, CDR2 YNNKEL (reference sequence). The CDR3 length is 15 residues. Losses at the gene ends were 6 bases for V and 2 bases for J; bases not matched to a gene: 5. The CDR3 sequence is CASSALAGAQETQYF. CDR3 coding DNA: TGTGCCAGCAGTGCACTAGCGGGAGCACAAGAGACCCAGTACTTC.

The genes are TRBV7-2 and TRBJ2-5, with 10 positions matching TRBD2. Germline V gene lookup returns CDR1 SGHTA and CDR2 FQGNSA. With 5 bases clipped from V and 4 bases from J, the junction kept 4 bases outside the gene matches. CDR3 length: 14 amino acids. The CDR3 spells CASSSGRAGETQYF. The DNA for the CDR3 is TGTGCCAGCAGCAGCGGGAGGGCCGGAGAGACCCAGTACTTC.

J is TRBJ2-3 and V is TRBV20-1, with 7 bases identical to TRBD2. This CDR3 spans 11 amino acids. With V trimmed by 7 bases and J by 7 bases, 5 bases remained unmatched. CDR1 is DFQATT and CDR2 is SNEGSKA in the germline V gene (reference sequence). The CDR3 DNA is TGCAGTGTCCGGGACTATAATACGCAGTATTTT. It specifies CSVRDYNTQYF.